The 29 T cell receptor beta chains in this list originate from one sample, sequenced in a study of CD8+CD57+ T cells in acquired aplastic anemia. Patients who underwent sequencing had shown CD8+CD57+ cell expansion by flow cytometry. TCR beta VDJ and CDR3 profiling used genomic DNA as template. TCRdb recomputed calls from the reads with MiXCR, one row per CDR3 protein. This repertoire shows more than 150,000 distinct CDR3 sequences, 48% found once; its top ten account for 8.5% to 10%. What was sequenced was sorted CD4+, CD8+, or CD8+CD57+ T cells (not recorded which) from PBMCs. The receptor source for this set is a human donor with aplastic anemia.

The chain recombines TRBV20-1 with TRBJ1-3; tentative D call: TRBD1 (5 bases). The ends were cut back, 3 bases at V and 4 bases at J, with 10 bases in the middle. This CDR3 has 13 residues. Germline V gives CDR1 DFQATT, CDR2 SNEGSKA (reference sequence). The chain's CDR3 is CSARGGVGNTIYF. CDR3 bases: TGCAGTGCTAGGGGGGGAGTCGGAAACACCATATATTTT.

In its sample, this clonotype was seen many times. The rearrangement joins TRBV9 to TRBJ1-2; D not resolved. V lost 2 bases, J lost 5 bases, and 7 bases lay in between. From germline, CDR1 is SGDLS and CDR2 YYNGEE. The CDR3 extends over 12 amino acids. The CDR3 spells CASSVGRYGYTF. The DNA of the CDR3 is TGTGCCAGCAGCGTGGGAAGGTATGGCTACACCTTC. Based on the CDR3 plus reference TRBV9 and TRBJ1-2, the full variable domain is DSGVTQTPKHLITATGQRVTLRCSPRSGDLSVYWYQQSLDQGLQFLIQYYNGEERAKGNILERFSAQQFPDLHSELNLSSLELGDSALYFCASSVGRYGYTFGSGTRLTVV.

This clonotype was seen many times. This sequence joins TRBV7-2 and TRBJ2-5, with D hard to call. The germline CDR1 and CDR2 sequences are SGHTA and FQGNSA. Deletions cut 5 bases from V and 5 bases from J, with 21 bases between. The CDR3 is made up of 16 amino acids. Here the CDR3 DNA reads TGTGCCAGCAGCATTGGGATTGGGCGGCCTCTGGAGACCCAGTACTTC. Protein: CASSIGIGRPLETQYF.

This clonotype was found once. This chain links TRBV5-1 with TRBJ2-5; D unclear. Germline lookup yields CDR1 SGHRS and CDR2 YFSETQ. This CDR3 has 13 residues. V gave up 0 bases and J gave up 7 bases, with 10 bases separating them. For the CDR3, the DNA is TGCGCCAGCAGCTTGGAACCCGTGGGGACCCAGTACTTC. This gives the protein CASSLEPVGTQYF.

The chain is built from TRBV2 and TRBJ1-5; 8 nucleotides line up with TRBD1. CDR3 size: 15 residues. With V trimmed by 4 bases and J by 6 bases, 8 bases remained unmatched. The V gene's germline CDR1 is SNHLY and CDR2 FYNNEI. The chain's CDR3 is CASSAQGTGSQPQHF. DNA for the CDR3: TGTGCCAGCAGTGCCCAGGGGACAGGTAGTCAGCCCCAGCATTTT.

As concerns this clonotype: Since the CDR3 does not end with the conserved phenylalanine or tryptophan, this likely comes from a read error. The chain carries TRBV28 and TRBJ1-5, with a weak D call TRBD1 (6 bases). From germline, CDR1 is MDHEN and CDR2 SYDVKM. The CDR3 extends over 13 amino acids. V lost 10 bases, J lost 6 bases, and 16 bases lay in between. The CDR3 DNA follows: TGTGCCATCGACACAGGGAGAGGTCAGCCCCAGCATTCT. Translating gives CAIDTGRGQPQHS.

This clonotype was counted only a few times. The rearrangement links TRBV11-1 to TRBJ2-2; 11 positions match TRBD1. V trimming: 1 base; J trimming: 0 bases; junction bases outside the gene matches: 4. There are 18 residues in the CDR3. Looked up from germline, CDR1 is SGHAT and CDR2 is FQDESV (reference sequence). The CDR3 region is CASSLGGTGGSNTGELFF. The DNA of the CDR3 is TGTGCCAGCAGCTTAGGAGGGACAGGGGGTTCGAACACCGGGGAGCTGTTTTTT.

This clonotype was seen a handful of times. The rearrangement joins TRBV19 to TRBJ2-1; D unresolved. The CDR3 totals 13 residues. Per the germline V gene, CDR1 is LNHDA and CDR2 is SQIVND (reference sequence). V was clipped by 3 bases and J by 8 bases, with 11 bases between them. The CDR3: CASSIRVRDEQFF. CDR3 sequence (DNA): TGTGCCAGTAGTATTAGGGTTCGGGATGAGCAGTTCTTC.

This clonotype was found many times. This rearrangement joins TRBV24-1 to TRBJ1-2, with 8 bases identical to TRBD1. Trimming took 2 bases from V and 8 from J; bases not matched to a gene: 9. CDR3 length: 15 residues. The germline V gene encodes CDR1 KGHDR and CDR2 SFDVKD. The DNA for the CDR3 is TGTGCCACCAGTGATTCCGGACAGGGCTTAAAAGGCTACACCTTC. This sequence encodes CATSDSGQGLKGYTF.

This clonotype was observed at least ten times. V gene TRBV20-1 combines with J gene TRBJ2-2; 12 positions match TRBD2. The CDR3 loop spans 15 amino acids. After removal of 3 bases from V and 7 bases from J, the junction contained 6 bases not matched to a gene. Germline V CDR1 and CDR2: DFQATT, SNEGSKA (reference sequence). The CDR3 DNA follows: TGCAGTGCTAGTAGGGCTAGCGGGGGGGGCGGGGAGCTGTTTTTT. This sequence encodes CSASRASGGGGELFF.

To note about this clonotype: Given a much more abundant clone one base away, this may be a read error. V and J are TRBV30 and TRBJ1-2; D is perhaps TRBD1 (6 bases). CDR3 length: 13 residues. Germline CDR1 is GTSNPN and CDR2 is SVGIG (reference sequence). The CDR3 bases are TGTGCCTGGAGTGTCGGGACAAGCCGAGTGTTCGCCTTC. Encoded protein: CAWSVGTSRVFAF.

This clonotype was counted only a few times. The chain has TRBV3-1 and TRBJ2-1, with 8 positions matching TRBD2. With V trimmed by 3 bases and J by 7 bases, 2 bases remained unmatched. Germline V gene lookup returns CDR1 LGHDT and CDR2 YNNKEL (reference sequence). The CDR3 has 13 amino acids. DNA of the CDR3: TGTGCCAGCAGCCAGATAGCGGGAAATGAGCAGTTCTTC. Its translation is CASSQIAGNEQFF.

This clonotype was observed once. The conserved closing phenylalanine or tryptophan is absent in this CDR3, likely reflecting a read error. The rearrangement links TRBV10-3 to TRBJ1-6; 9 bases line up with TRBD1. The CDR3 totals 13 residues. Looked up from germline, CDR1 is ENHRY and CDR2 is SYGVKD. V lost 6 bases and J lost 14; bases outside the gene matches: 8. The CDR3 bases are TGTGCCATCAGCGGGGACAGGGCCTTCGCCCTCCACCTT. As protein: CAISGDRAFALHL.

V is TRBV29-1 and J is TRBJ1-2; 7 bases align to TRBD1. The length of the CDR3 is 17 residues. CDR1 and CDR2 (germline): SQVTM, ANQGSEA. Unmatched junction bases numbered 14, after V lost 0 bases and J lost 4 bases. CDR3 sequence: CSVEELGTEELLYGYTF. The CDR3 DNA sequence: TGCAGCGTTGAAGAACTAGGGACAGAGGAGCTTCTCTATGGCTACACCTTC. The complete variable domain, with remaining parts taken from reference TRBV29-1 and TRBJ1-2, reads SAVISQKPSRDICQRGTSLTIQCQVDSQVTMMFWYRQQPGQSLTLIATANQGSEATYESGFVIDKFPISRPNLTFSTLTVSNMSPEDSSIYLCSVEELGTEELLYGYTFGSGTRLTVV.

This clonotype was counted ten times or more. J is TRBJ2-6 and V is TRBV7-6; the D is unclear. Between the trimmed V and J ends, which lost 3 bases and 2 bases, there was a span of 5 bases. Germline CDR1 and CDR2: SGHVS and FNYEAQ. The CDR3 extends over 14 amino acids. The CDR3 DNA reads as TGTGCCAGCAGCTTCGGAACTGGGGCCAACGTCCTGACTTTC. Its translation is CASSFGTGANVLTF.

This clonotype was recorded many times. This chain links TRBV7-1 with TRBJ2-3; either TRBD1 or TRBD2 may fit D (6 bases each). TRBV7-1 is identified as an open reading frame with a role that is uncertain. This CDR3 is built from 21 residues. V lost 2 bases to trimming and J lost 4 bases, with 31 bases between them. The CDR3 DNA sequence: TGTGCCAGCAGCTCACAGGTGGGGGCTGAGTTGTACGGGACTCGCCCAGATACGCAGTATTTT. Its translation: CASSSQVGAELYGTRPDTQYF.

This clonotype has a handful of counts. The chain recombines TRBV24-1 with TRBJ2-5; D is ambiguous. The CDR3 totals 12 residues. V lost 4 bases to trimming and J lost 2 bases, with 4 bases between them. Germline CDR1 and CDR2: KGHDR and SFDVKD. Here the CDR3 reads CATSDPQETQYF. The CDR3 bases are TGTGCCACCAGTGACCCACAAGAGACCCAGTACTTC.

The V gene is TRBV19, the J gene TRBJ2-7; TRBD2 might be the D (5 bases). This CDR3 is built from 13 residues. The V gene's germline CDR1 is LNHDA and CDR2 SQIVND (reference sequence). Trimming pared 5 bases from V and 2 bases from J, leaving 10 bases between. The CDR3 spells CASSHGITYEQYF. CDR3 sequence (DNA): TGTGCCAGTAGTCACGGGATTACCTACGAGCAGTACTTC.

The CDR3 DNA is TGCGCCAGCAGCTTAGGGCAGTACTTC. Amino acid sequence: CASSLGQYF. This chain connects TRBV5-1 to TRBJ2-7, with D unresolved. CDR1 and CDR2 (germline): SGHRS, YFSETQ. With 2 bases removed from V and 9 bases from J, the gap between germline ends came to 3 bases. This CDR3 has 9 amino acids. Drawing the rest from reference TRBV5-1 and TRBJ2-7, the complete variable domain is KAGVTQTPRYLIKTRGQQVTLSCSPISGHRSVSWYQQTPGQGLQFLFEYFSETQRNKGNFPGRFSGRQFSNSRSEMNVSTLELGDSALYLCASSLGQYFGPGTRLTVT.

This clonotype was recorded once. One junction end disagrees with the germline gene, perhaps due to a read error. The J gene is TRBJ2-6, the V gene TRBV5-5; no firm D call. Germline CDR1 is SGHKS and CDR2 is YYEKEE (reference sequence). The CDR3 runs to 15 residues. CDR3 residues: CASSLAYSEANVLTF. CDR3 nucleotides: TGTGCCAGCAGCTTGGCCTACTCTGAGGCCAACGTCCTGACTTTC.

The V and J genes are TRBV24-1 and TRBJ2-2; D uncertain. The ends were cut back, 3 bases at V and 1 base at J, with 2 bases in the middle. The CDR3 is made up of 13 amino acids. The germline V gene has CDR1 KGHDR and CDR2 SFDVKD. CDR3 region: CATSDRNTGELFF. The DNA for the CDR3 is TGTGCCACCAGTGATAGGAACACCGGGGAGCTGTTTTTT.

The chain's CDR3 is CSAGTGSLNTEAFF. CDR3 nucleotides: TGCAGCGCGGGGACAGGTTCCTTGAACACTGAAGCTTTCTTT. This sequence joins TRBV29-1 and TRBJ1-1; TRBD1 agrees at 8 bases. J was trimmed by 0 bases and V by 7 bases; bases with no gene match: 7. Germline CDR1 is SQVTM and CDR2 is ANQGSEA. This CDR3 has 14 amino acids.

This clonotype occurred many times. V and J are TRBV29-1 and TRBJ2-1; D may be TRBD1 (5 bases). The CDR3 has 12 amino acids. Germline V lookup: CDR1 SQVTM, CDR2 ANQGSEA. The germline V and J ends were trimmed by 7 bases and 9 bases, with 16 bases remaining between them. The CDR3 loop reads CSALSGLVEQFF. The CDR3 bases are TGCAGCGCGTTATCAGGGTTGGTTGAGCAGTTCTTC.

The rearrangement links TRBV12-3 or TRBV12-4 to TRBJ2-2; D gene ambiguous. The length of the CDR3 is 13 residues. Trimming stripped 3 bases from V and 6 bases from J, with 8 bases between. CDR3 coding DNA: TGTGCCAGCAGTTTTAGGTTGCCCGGGGAGCTGTTTTTT. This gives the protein CASSFRLPGELFF.

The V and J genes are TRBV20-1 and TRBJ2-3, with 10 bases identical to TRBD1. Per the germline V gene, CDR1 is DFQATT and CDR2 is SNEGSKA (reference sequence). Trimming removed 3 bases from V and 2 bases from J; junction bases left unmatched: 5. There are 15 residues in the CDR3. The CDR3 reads CSARDGTGVTDTQYF. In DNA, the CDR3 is TGCAGTGCTAGGGACGGGACAGGGGTCACAGATACGCAGTATTTT.

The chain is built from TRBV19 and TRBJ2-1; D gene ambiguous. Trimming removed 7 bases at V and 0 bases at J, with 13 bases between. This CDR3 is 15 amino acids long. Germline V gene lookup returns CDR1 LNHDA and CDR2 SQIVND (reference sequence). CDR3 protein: CASTNSRSSYNEQFF. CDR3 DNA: TGTGCCAGTACAAACAGCCGGAGCTCCTACAATGAGCAGTTCTTC. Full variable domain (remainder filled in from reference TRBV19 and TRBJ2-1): DGGITQSPKYLFRKEGQNVTLSCEQNLNHDAMYWYRQDPGQGLRLIYYSQIVNDFQKGDIAEGYSVSREKKESFPLTVTSAQKNPTAFYLCASTNSRSSYNEQFFGPGTRLTVL.

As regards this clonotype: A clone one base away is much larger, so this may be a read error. The CDR3 reads CSVGGGSTEAFF. For the CDR3, the DNA is TGCAGCGTTGGAGGGGGCAGCACTGAAGCTTTCTTT. The chain recombines TRBV29-1 with TRBJ1-1; TRBD1 matches at 7 bases. The germline CDR1 and CDR2 sequences are SQVTM and ANQGSEA. This CDR3 contains 12 residues. V trimming: 4 bases; J trimming: 4 bases; junction bases outside the gene matches: 3.

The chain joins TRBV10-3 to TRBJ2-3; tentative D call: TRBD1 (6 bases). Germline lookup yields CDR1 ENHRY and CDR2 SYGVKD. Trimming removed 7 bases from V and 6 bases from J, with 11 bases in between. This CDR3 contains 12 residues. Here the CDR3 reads CAIKAGVDTQYF. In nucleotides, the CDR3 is TGTGCCATCAAAGCAGGGGTGGATACGCAGTATTTT.

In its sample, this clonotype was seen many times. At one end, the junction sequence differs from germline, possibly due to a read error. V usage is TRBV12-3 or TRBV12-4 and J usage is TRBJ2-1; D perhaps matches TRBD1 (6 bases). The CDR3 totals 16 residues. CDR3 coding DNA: TGTGCCAGCAGTGGTCGGGACACCAAATCCTTCAATGAGCAGTTCTTC. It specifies CASSGRDTKSFNEQFF.